This T cell receptor beta chain was observed in a study of T cell responses to AZD1222 COVID-19 vaccine. This clone appeared a few times. Clones were read by immunoSEQ multiplex PCR, and TCRdb kept only the in-frame ones, dropping some. The sample carries about 270,000 clones, around 93% recorded once. Germline V CDR1 and CDR2: LNHDA, SQIVND (reference sequence). V was pared by 7 bases and J by 1 base, with 7 bases between. This CDR3 spans 13 amino acids. The chain combines TRBV19 with TRBJ2-2, with D hard to call. Sequenced here: peripheral blood, sampled 28 days after the second AZD1222 dose. This clonotype was obtained from an adult who received the AZD1222 COVID-19 vaccine. CDR3 DNA: TGTGCCAGTATACAACAGAACACCGGGGAGCTGTTTTTT. This gives the protein CASIQQNTGELFF.